Shown below are 27 T cell receptor beta chains from a single sample sequenced in a study of cytomegalovirus exposure and HLA in healthy donors. The PCR was carried out with 60 Vbeta primers and 13 Jbeta primers. The table came from immunoSEQ multiplex PCR; TCRdb's copy has only in-frame clones and leaves some out. The sample yields 100,000 to 150,000 clones, approximately 84% seen once. Sequencing was performed on PBMCs. The receptors come from a young woman in good health and CMV-seronegative.

DNA for the CDR3: TGCGCCAGCAGCCAAGATCCGGGGACAGGCACAGATACGCAGTATTTT. Translating it yields CASSQDPGTGTDTQYF. The chain employs TRBV4-1 and TRBJ2-3; 7 bases map to TRBD1. Germline-derived CDR1 and CDR2 are MGHRA and YSYEKL. CDR3 length: 16 residues. V lost 0 bases to trimming and J lost 1 base; unmatched junction nucleotides: 4.

This clone was detected once. The chain uses TRBV6-1 and TRBJ2-7; 8 bases are a match to TRBD1. The CDR3 spans 14 residues. V shed 7 bases, J shed 0 bases, and the junction held 5 bases outside the gene matches. The germline CDR1 and CDR2 sequences are MNHNS and SASEGT. CDR3 coding DNA: TGTGCCAGCAATGCCGGGACAGGCTCCTACGAGCAGTACTTC. Residues: CASNAGTGSYEQYF.

In DNA, the CDR3 is TGTGCCAGCAGCCTACTTCGAGGCGGGGAGCTGTTTTTT. This translates into CASSLLRGGELFF. The rearrangement links TRBV7-7 to TRBJ2-2, with unresolved D. Trimming took 5 bases from V and 7 from J, leaving 11 bases between them. Per the germline V gene, CDR1 is SSHAT and CDR2 is FNYEAQ (reference sequence). This CDR3 has 13 residues.

This sequence joins TRBV18 and TRBJ1-5, with unresolved D. V was pared by 1 base and J by 0 bases, with 10 bases between. Germline CDR1 KGHSH, CDR2 LQKENI. The CDR3 totals 16 residues. The CDR3 is CASSPLPVDSNQPQHF. CDR3 nucleotide sequence: TGTGCCAGCTCACCACTGCCAGTTGATAGCAATCAGCCCCAGCATTTT.

The V call is TRBV5-1, the J call TRBJ1-1, with D possibly TRBD1 on 6 matching bases. The CDR3 is 16 amino acids. CDR1 SGHRS and CDR2 YFSETQ come from the germline V gene. The germline V and J ends were trimmed by 4 bases and 3 bases, with 19 bases remaining between them. The CDR3 DNA sequence: TGCGCCAGCAGCCCCCTCCCGGGGGCGGGGGACACTGAAGCTTTCTTT. As protein: CASSPLPGAGDTEAFF.

This CDR3 is CASSLGREGPYNEQFF. CDR3 DNA: TGTGCCAGCAGCTTGGGGCGGGAGGGCCCCTACAATGAGCAGTTCTTC. The gene calls are TRBV5-4 and TRBJ2-1; 9 bases line up with TRBD2. The germline gives CDR1 SGHNT, CDR2 YYREEE (reference sequence). This CDR3 has 16 amino acids. The V gene end was trimmed by 0 bases and the J gene end by 2 bases; junction bases not matched to a gene: 3.

This clone has just one count. This chain connects TRBV2 to TRBJ2-5, with D perhaps matching TRBD1 (6 bases). There are 19 residues in the CDR3. Trimming pared 3 bases from V and 2 bases from J, leaving 25 bases between. Germline assignment: CDR1 SNHLY and CDR2 FYNNEI. CDR3 sequence (DNA): TGTGCCAGCAGTGAGTCGGACAGAGCAACCGTTATATTTCAAGAGACCCAGTACTTC. This codes for CASSESDRATVIFQETQYF.

The chain joins TRBV29-1 to TRBJ1-2; a possible D gene is TRBD1 (6 bases). V dropped 7 bases and J dropped 8 bases, with 20 bases sitting between them. Looked up from germline, CDR1 is SQVTM and CDR2 is ANQGSEA. The CDR3 covers 13 residues. The CDR3 coding sequence is TGCAGCGGTCTACAGGGAGATCTGTCAGGCTACACCTTC. Translated, it gives CSGLQGDLSGYTF. Full variable domain (outside the CDR3, taken from reference TRBV29-1 and TRBJ1-2): SAVISQKPSRDICQRGTSLTIQCQVDSQVTMMFWYRQQPGQSLTLIATANQGSEATYESGFVIDKFPISRPNLTFSTLTVSNMSPEDSSIYLCSGLQGDLSGYTFGSGTRLTVV.

This chain connects TRBV7-2 to TRBJ1-1, with D possibly TRBD1 on 6 matching bases. The V gene lost 8 bases and the J gene lost 1 base, with 11 bases spanning the gap. The germline CDR1 and CDR2 sequences are SGHTA and FQGNSA. CDR3 length equals 13 residues. CDR3: CASGGRGNTEAFF. The CDR3 DNA sequence: TGTGCCAGCGGCGGCAGGGGGAACACTGAAGCTTTCTTT.

The chain links TRBV5-1 to TRBJ1-2; D is undetermined. The CDR3 spans 14 residues. With 0 bases removed from V and 8 bases from J, the gap between germline ends came to 14 bases. CDR1 is SGHRS and CDR2 is YFSETQ in the germline V gene. The CDR3 spells CASSLGTAVMGYTF. CDR3 bases: TGCGCCAGCAGCTTGGGGACTGCCGTAATGGGCTACACCTTC.

The chain has TRBV11-2 and TRBJ2-1; maybe TRBD2 (5 bases). Germline CDR1 SGHAT, CDR2 FQNNGV. The CDR3 has 15 residues. With 1 base removed from V and 2 bases from J, the gap between germline ends came to 9 bases. CDR3 DNA: TGTGCCAGCAGCTTAGTTTCGGGGACCTACAATGAGCAGTTCTTC. Translation: CASSLVSGTYNEQFF.

Only a few counts were recorded for this clone. The V call is TRBV29-1, the J call TRBJ2-5; TRBD2 aligns across 7 bases. V shed 4 bases, J shed 2 bases, and the junction held 10 bases outside the gene matches. The CDR3 covers 15 residues. The V gene's germline CDR1 is SQVTM and CDR2 ANQGSEA. CDR3 coding DNA: TGCAGCGTTGCTTCCACTAGCGCCCAACAAGAGACCCAGTACTTC. This codes for CSVASTSAQQETQYF.

V gene TRBV11-2 combines with J gene TRBJ1-2; tentatively, D is TRBD1 (5 bases). V was trimmed by 4 bases and J by 8 bases, leaving 14 bases between them. Germline V gene sequence: CDR1 SGHAT, CDR2 FQNNGV. This CDR3 comprises 13 residues. CDR3 sequence reads: CASSSTRSGGYTF. The CDR3 bases are TGTGCCAGCAGCTCTACCAGGTCAGGGGGCTACACCTTC. Filled out from reference TRBV11-2 and TRBJ1-2, the complete variable domain reads EAGVAQSPRYKIIEKRQSVAFWCNPISGHATLYWYQQILGQGPKLLIQFQNNGVVDDSQLPKDRFSAERLKGVDSTLKIQPAKLEDSAVYLCASSSTRSGGYTFGSGTRLTVV.

The CDR3 bases are TGTGCCTGGAGTATCCACATGAACACTGAAGCTTTCTTT. Residues: CAWSIHMNTEAFF. The rearrangement links TRBV30 to TRBJ1-1; unclear D gene. The CDR3 covers 13 residues. Germline CDR1 reads GTSNPN; CDR2 reads SVGIG (reference sequence). The V gene lost 2 bases and the J gene lost 0 bases, with 7 bases spanning the gap.

This clone has more than one count but fewer than ten. The chain couples TRBV30 to TRBJ2-5; 9 bases align to TRBD1. Matching the DNA end better, TRBJ2-7 makes the J call doubtful. This CDR3 is 15 amino acids long. Per germline, CDR1 GTSNPN and CDR2 SVGIG (reference sequence). CDR3 region: CAWSPQGAAYYEQYF. In DNA form, the CDR3 reads TGTGCCTGGAGCCCACAGGGGGCCGCTTACTACGAGCAGTACTTC.

V usage is TRBV5-1 and J usage is TRBJ2-5; 10 bases are shared with TRBD2. The CDR3 sequence is 16 residues long. V dropped 4 bases and J dropped 0; count of bases not matched to a gene: 6. CDR1 and CDR2 from the germline V gene are SGHRS and YFSETQ. This CDR3 is CASSSLTSGYQETQYF. The DNA for the CDR3 is TGCGCCAGCAGCAGTTTGACTAGCGGGTACCAAGAGACCCAGTACTTC.

This clone was counted between two and nine times. J is TRBJ1-1 and V is TRBV30; D is unresolved. The CDR3 covers 14 residues. Germline V gene lookup returns CDR1 GTSNPN and CDR2 SVGIG (reference sequence). Trimming left V 0 bases short and J 1 base short, with 9 bases between. The CDR3 coding sequence is TGTGCCTGGAGTGTCCTCTCAGAGAACACTGAAGCTTTCTTT. Translating it yields CAWSVLSENTEAFF.

The genes are TRBV5-1 and TRBJ2-2, with TRBD2 matching 10 bases. J gave up 2 bases and V 1 base, and 11 bases lay outside the gene matches. Germline CDR1 SGHRS, CDR2 YFSETQ. The CDR3 covers 19 residues. The CDR3 is CASSLTPATSGINTGELFF. The CDR3 DNA is TGCGCCAGCAGCTTGACCCCGGCTACTAGCGGGATAAACACCGGGGAGCTGTTTTTT.

In its sample, this clone was seen once. The chain employs TRBV10-1 and TRBJ2-7, with 7 bases identical to TRBD2. The CDR3 spans 13 residues. The germline gives CDR1 WNHNN, CDR2 SYGVQD (reference sequence). J was trimmed by 4 bases and V by 0 bases; bases with no gene match: 0. In nucleotides, the CDR3 is TGCGCCAGCAGTGAGTCGGGACTATACGAGCAGTACTTC. It translates to CASSESGLYEQYF.

The chain is built from TRBV18 and TRBJ2-7; a possible D gene is TRBD2 (5 bases). V was cut by 6 bases and J by 4 bases, with 13 bases left in between. Germline values: CDR1 KGHSH, CDR2 LQKENI. This CDR3 region has 13 residues. CDR3 DNA: TGTGCCAGCTCCCCTCTTAAGCGGTACGAGCAGTACTTC. Encoded protein: CASSPLKRYEQYF. The whole variable domain, filled in from reference TRBV18 and TRBJ2-7, reads NAGVMQNPRHLVRRRGQEARLRCSPMKGHSHVYWYRQLPEEGLKFMVYLQKENIIDESGMPKERFSAEFPKEGPSILRIQQVVRGDSAAYFCASSPLKRYEQYFGPGTRLTVT.

This clone was detected once. The genes are TRBV7-2 and TRBJ2-1; the match to TRBD2 covers 14 bases. Germline CDR1 reads SGHTA; CDR2 reads FQGNSA. Germline trimming cut 6 bases from V and 2 bases from J; bases unmatched to any gene: 9. The CDR3 extends over 18 amino acids. The DNA for the CDR3 is TGTGCCAGCAGAGGGGGGACTAGCGGGAGCTTTACCTACAATGAGCAGTTCTTC. Amino acid sequence: CASRGGTSGSFTYNEQFF.

The rearrangement uses TRBV25-1 and TRBJ1-4, with D hard to call. The CDR3 runs 13 residues. Trimming shortened V by 2 bases and J by 3 bases, and 4 bases separated the two germline ends. Germline-derived CDR1 and CDR2 are MGHDK and SYGVNS. The CDR3 sequence is CASSEAANEKLFF. The CDR3 DNA follows: TGTGCCAGCAGTGAAGCGGCTAATGAAAAACTGTTTTTT. Looking up the rest from reference TRBV25-1 and TRBJ1-4 gives the full variable domain: EADIYQTPRYLVIGTGKKITLECSQTMGHDKMYWYQQDPGMELHLIHYSYGVNSTEKGDLSSESTVSRIRTEHFPLTLESARPSHTSQYLCASSEAANEKLFFGSGTQLSVL.

This clone appeared a few times. This same CDR3 is encoded by further DNA sequences in the sample. The chain links TRBV9 to TRBJ1-1; the D is unclear. V was trimmed by 3 bases and J by 2 bases, leaving 8 bases between them. This CDR3 spans 13 amino acids. Germline lookup yields CDR1 SGDLS and CDR2 YYNGEE. CDR3: CASSAEVNTEAFF. In DNA, the CDR3 is TGTGCCAGCAGCGCAGAGGTAAACACTGAAGCTTTCTTT.

The rearrangement joins TRBV30 to TRBJ1-3; 10 nucleotides agree with TRBD1. CDR1 is GTSNPN, CDR2 SVGIG, per germline (reference sequence). This CDR3 contains 13 residues. Written as DNA, the CDR3 is TGTGCACTCGACAGGGGGCGTGGAAACACCATATATTTT. Translated: CALDRGRGNTIYF.

V gene TRBV7-9 combines with J gene TRBJ2-3; TRBD2 agrees at 13 bases. V dropped 3 bases and J dropped 4; count of bases not matched to a gene: 4. This CDR3 contains 16 residues. CDR1 and CDR2 (germline): SEHNR, FQNEAQ (reference sequence). CDR3 sequence (DNA): TGTGCCAGCAGCTTTCGACTAGCGGGAGGTTCAGATACGCAGTATTTT. It specifies CASSFRLAGGSDTQYF.

The chain has TRBV4-1 and TRBJ2-3; D gene ambiguous. The CDR3 spans 14 residues. Germline V lookup: CDR1 MGHRA, CDR2 YSYEKL. Trimming removed 0 bases from V and 8 bases from J, with 12 bases in between. CDR3 in amino acids: CASSQDPSRRTQYF. CDR3 DNA sequence: TGCGCCAGCAGCCAAGACCCCTCTAGGCGTACGCAGTATTTT.

The J gene is TRBJ1-3, the V gene TRBV6-5; 9 bases align to TRBD1. The CDR3 extends over 16 amino acids. J lost 5 bases, V lost 2 bases, and 7 bases had no gene match. Germline lookup yields CDR1 MNHEY and CDR2 SVGAGI. The CDR3 here is CASSYGKGQGRNTIYF. In nucleotides, the CDR3 is TGTGCCAGCAGTTACGGCAAGGGACAGGGAAGAAACACCATATATTTT.